A single sample is the source of the 20 T cell receptor beta chains below, sequenced in a study of T cells after yellow fever vaccination. TCRdb used MiXCR to reprocess the 5' RACE reads, holding one entry per CDR3 protein. The profile shows more than 350,000 distinct CDR3 sequences, approximately 10% of them singletons. The material sequenced was PBMCs, taken on the day of the first yellow fever vaccination. These receptors were obtained from a young man who received the YFV17D yellow fever vaccine.

The J gene is TRBJ1-1, the V gene TRBV7-9; 7 bases line up with TRBD1. V lost 5 bases to trimming and J lost 4 bases; unmatched junction nucleotides: 7. The CDR3 has 14 amino acids. CDR1 SEHNR and CDR2 FQNEAQ come from the germline V gene (reference sequence). Written as DNA, the CDR3 is TGTGCCAGCAGCCTCGGACAGGTCGGCACTGAAGCTTTCTTT. Translated: CASSLGQVGTEAFF. Filled out from reference TRBV7-9 and TRBJ1-1, the complete variable domain reads DTGVSQNPRHKITKRGQNVTFRCDPISEHNRLYWYRQTLGQGPEFLTYFQNEAQLEKSRLLSDRFSAERPKGSFSTLEIQRTEQGDSAMYLCASSLGQVGTEAFFGQGTRLTVV.

The rearrangement uses TRBV3-1 and TRBJ2-3, with 10 bases matching TRBD1. J gave up 6 bases and V 4 bases, and 4 bases lay outside the gene matches. Per the germline V gene, CDR1 is LGHDT and CDR2 is YNNKEL (reference sequence). The CDR3 runs to 14 residues. CDR3: CASSRQGADDTQYF. The CDR3 DNA reads TGTGCCAGCAGCCGACAGGGGGCTGATGATACGCAGTATTTT.

The rearrangement uses TRBV7-9 and TRBJ2-3, with a possible D match to TRBD2 (6 bases). Germline V lookup: CDR1 SEHNR, CDR2 FQNEAQ (reference sequence). CDR3 length: 15 residues. Trimming took off 3 bases at V and 11 bases at J, with 21 bases between the two ends. The CDR3 loop reads CASSFGNERAAWQYF. CDR3 bases: TGTGCCAGCAGCTTCGGGAATGAGCGGGCAGCTTGGCAGTATTTT. Full variable domain (outside the CDR3, taken from reference TRBV7-9 and TRBJ2-3): DTGVSQNPRHKITKRGQNVTFRCDPISEHNRLYWYRQTLGQGPEFLTYFQNEAQLEKSRLLSDRFSAERPKGSFSTLEIQRTEQGDSAMYLCASSFGNERAAWQYFGPGTRLTVL.

The sample holds a few counts of this clonotype. CDR3 DNA: TGTGCCAGCAGCCAAGGGACAGGGGGCGGGAGGGCCGAAGCTTTCTTT. This translates into CASSQGTGGGRAEAFF. J is TRBJ1-1 and V is TRBV12-3 or TRBV12-4; 12 nucleotides line up with TRBD1. Trimming at V came to 6 bases and at J to 8 bases, leaving 13 bases not matched to a gene. CDR3 length equals 16 residues.

About this clonotype: One end of the junction fails to match germline, which may point to a read error. J is TRBJ2-2 and V is TRBV7-9, with D perhaps matching TRBD2 (5 bases). The germline CDR1 and CDR2 sequences are SEHNR and FQNEAQ (reference sequence). This CDR3 has 13 amino acids. The CDR3 DNA reads as TGTGTCAGCAGCTTAGCGATTGCCGGGGAGCTGTTTTTT. Protein sequence: CVSSLAIAGELFF.

This clonotype was found many times. This rearrangement joins TRBV7-9 to TRBJ1-1, with D hard to call. V lost 2 bases to trimming and J lost 1 base, with 5 bases between them. CDR3 size: 13 residues. Germline V gene sequence: CDR1 SEHNR, CDR2 FQNEAQ (reference sequence). The CDR3 DNA is TGTGCCAGCAGCTTACCACAGAACACTGAAGCTTTCTTT. Translating gives CASSLPQNTEAFF.

This clonotype has more than one count but fewer than ten. The genes are TRBV6-2 or TRBV6-3 and TRBJ2-5; D might be TRBD2 (5 bases). The V gene's germline CDR1 is MNHEY and CDR2 SVGEGT. The CDR3 runs 15 residues. V lost 5 bases, J lost 0 bases, and 13 bases lay in between. Here the CDR3 reads CASSKRTGYQETQYF. The CDR3 DNA reads as TGTGCCAGCAGTAAGAGGACGGGGTACCAAGAGACCCAGTACTTC.

The J gene is TRBJ2-1, the V gene TRBV5-1, with TRBD2 as a possible D gene (6 bases). Germline values: CDR1 SGHRS, CDR2 YFSETQ. The V end was cut by 2 bases, the J end by 0 bases, with 12 bases between. The CDR3 covers 16 residues. The CDR3 sequence is CASSFRDLSSYNEQFF. CDR3 in DNA: TGCGCCAGCAGCTTCCGGGACTTAAGCTCCTACAATGAGCAGTTCTTC.

The gene calls are TRBV10-3 and TRBJ2-3; D might be TRBD1 (5 bases). Germline V gives CDR1 ENHRY, CDR2 SYGVKD. This CDR3 is built from 18 residues. With 0 bases removed from V and 2 bases from J, the gap between germline ends came to 18 bases. The CDR3 region has the DNA TGTGCCATCAGTGAGTCGATAGGGGTCACCATCTCCACAGATACGCAGTATTTT. It specifies CAISESIGVTISTDTQYF.

The V call is TRBV5-1, the J call TRBJ1-5; D is undetermined. V was shortened by 0 bases and J by 1 base, with 8 bases between the two germline ends. The CDR3 totals 15 residues. Germline V gives CDR1 SGHRS, CDR2 YFSETQ. CDR3 bases: TGCGCCAGCAGCTTGGCGGGCCGAAGCAATCAGCCCCAGCATTTT. This codes for CASSLAGRSNQPQHF.

This clonotype appeared a few times. The chain recombines TRBV7-9 with TRBJ2-7; D uncertain. Between the trimmed V and J ends, which lost 5 bases and 4 bases, there was a span of 12 bases. The CDR3 extends over 13 amino acids. Per germline, CDR1 SEHNR and CDR2 FQNEAQ (reference sequence). The CDR3 DNA sequence: TGTGCCAGCAGCCCTATCGGGCTATACGAGCAGTACGTC. The encoded protein is CASSPIGLYEQYV.

This clonotype was seen at least ten times. V gene TRBV15 combines with J gene TRBJ2-3; 9 bases align to TRBD2. Germline lookup yields CDR1 LNHNV and CDR2 YYDKDF (reference sequence). This CDR3 has 14 amino acids. Trimming removed 1 base from V and 6 bases from J; junction bases left unmatched: 2. CDR3 region: CATSRGGGVDTQYF. The CDR3 DNA sequence: TGTGCCACCAGCAGAGGCGGGGGGGTGGATACGCAGTATTTT. Drawing the rest from reference TRBV15 and TRBJ2-3, the complete variable domain is DAMVIQNPRYQVTQFGKPVTLSCSQTLNHNVMYWYQQKSSQAPKLLFHYYDKDFNNEADTPDNFQSRRPNTSFCFLDIRSPGLGDTAMYLCATSRGGGVDTQYFGPGTRLTVL.

This clonotype has just a few counts. The J gene is TRBJ2-1, the V gene TRBV5-1; D perhaps matches TRBD2 (7 bases). Germline V lookup: CDR1 SGHRS, CDR2 YFSETQ. The CDR3 covers 20 residues. The V end lost 4 bases, the J end lost 6 bases, and 32 bases lay between the germline ends. CDR3: CASSLRPAYSWGGPPNEQFF. In DNA form, the CDR3 reads TGCGCCAGCAGCCTCCGCCCGGCTTATAGCTGGGGGGGGCCCCCCAATGAGCAGTTCTTC.

This clonotype was picked up many times. This chain links TRBV24-1 with TRBJ2-1; D perhaps matches TRBD2 (6 bases). This CDR3 comprises 16 residues. V was trimmed by 2 bases and J by 7 bases, leaving 17 bases between them. Germline V CDR1 and CDR2: KGHDR, SFDVKD. CDR3 sequence reads: CATSDSGVPGGNEQFF. The CDR3 DNA reads as TGTGCCACCAGTGATTCGGGGGTCCCCGGGGGTAATGAGCAGTTCTTC.

This chain links TRBV5-4 with TRBJ2-5, with 7 bases that match TRBD1. CDR3 length: 16 residues. J was trimmed by 4 bases and V by 0 bases; bases with no gene match: 9. Germline lookup yields CDR1 SGHNT and CDR2 YYREEE (reference sequence). CDR3: CASSLGSTGWRETQYF. Here the CDR3 DNA reads TGTGCCAGCAGCTTGGGGTCGACAGGGTGGAGAGAGACCCAGTACTTC. Full variable domain (remainder filled in from reference TRBV5-4 and TRBJ2-5): ETGVTQSPTHLIKTRGQQVTLRCSSQSGHNTVSWYQQALGQGPQFIFQYYREEENGRGNFPPRFSGLQFPNYSSELNVNALELDDSALYLCASSLGSTGWRETQYFGPGTRLLVL.

This clonotype was counted a few times. The V and J genes are TRBV18 and TRBJ2-5, with D perhaps given as TRBD1 or TRBD2 (5 bases each). The length of the CDR3 is 14 residues. Trimming took off 4 bases at V and 5 bases at J, with 14 bases between the two ends. Per the germline V gene, CDR1 is KGHSH and CDR2 is LQKENI. CDR3 region: CASSRDGKRETQYF. The CDR3 DNA is TGTGCCAGCTCACGGGACGGAAAAAGGGAGACCCAGTACTTC.

The genes are TRBV6-2 or TRBV6-3 and TRBJ2-1; a weak D match, TRBD1 (5 bases). The CDR3 has 14 residues. Germline V gene sequence: CDR1 MNHEY, CDR2 SVGEGT. Trimming removed 2 bases at V and 7 bases at J, with 12 bases between. As DNA, the CDR3 is TGTGCCAGCAGTTACAGGGGCGCGGAGAATGAGCAGTTCTTC. Its translation is CASSYRGAENEQFF.

The chain is built from TRBV2 and TRBJ2-3; D ambiguous. The germline V and J ends were trimmed by 4 bases and 2 bases, with 7 bases remaining between them. The CDR3 has 13 residues. The germline gives CDR1 SNHLY, CDR2 FYNNEI. CDR3 sequence reads: CASSVMYTDTQYF. The CDR3, as DNA: TGTGCCAGCAGTGTAATGTACACAGATACGCAGTATTTT.

This clonotype was counted a few times. The genes are TRBV27 and TRBJ2-4; 7 bases fit TRBD1. Germline CDR1 and CDR2: MNHEY and SMNVEV (reference sequence). The CDR3 is 16 amino acids. V lost 6 bases to trimming and J lost 2 bases; unmatched junction nucleotides: 10. CDR3 in amino acids: CASSSRQGSSKNIQYF. The CDR3 coding sequence is TGTGCCAGCAGCTCCCGACAGGGATCGTCCAAAAACATTCAGTACTTC.

J is TRBJ2-7 and V is TRBV6-1; 7 nucleotides align to TRBD1. The V segment lost 6 bases and the J segment 1 base; nucleotides outside the gene matches: 6. Germline CDR1 is MNHNS and CDR2 is SASEGT. The CDR3 is 14 residues long. CDR3 DNA sequence: TGTGCCAGCAGCCCTTTGGGACAGTCCTACGAGCAGTACGTC. Translated, it gives CASSPLGQSYEQYV.